This T cell receptor (beta chain) was sequenced in a study of beta chain features in type 1 diabetes (dated by TCRdb to 2017 to 2018). Concerning the study at large: Mean age, gender distribution, total cell number and subset yield were not different between patients and healthy donors. In the study, recently diagnosed type 1 diabetes patients and matched healthy donors were compared on the TCRB repertoires of their sorted circulating CD4+ T cell subsets. Across all samples, around 99 million sorted cells were examined, and cell number per subset correlated strongly with RNA yield. Regulatory and stem cell-like memory subsets were isolated from only 8 patients and about eight healthy donors, whereas naive and central memory subsets came from all 28 donors.

Each donor gave one peripheral blood draw, averaging about 100 mL, which was collected into heparinised tubes. Using a panel that included CD45RO, CCR7, CD25, CD127, CD95 and CD27, naive, central memory, regulatory and stem cell-like memory CD4+ T cells were sorted on a BD FACSAria II. All sorted populations exceeded 95% purity. Right away, PBMCs were isolated by Lymphoprep density gradient centrifugation and were stained directly, with no culture step. So that batch effects would be minimized, each experiment stained and sorted samples in pairs, pairing one healthy donor with one patient. Overall results and qualifications from the work: Because small numbers of individuals were included in the HLA sub-analyses, any influence of HLA type on TCRB rearrangement was left unresolved. Sequencing cDNA rather than genomic DNA could over-represent highly expressing activated cells, although activation and CD3 levels did not differ between groups. In all four CD4+ subsets, TCRB CDR3 length was moderately but significantly shorter in type 1 diabetes patients. Patients with type 1 diabetes made fewer insertions and deleted more nucleotides at VDJ recombination sites, implying thymic rearrangement abnormalities. The naive, central memory and regulatory TCRB repertoires appeared to resemble one another more closely among patients than among healthy donors. Shorter templates might be favored by PCR, yet because patient and control samples were amplified and corrected together, any such skew would affect both groups equally.

There are 14 amino acids in the CDR3, from cysteine to phenylalanine inclusive. Only CDR3 DNA remains: 42 bases, in frame from the first base. Trimming takes 0 bases from V and 4 bases from J, and the germline ends sit 11 bases apart. From the germline V gene (reference sequence), CDR1 is GTSNPN and CDR2 is SVGIG. The entire amount of isolated RNA was reverse transcribed using the High Capacity cDNA Reverse Transcription Kit, so the sequenced TCRB transcripts were expressed ones. Deep immunoSEQ sequencing was applied to naive, central memory and regulatory T cell samples, giving an average of roughly 3.3 million total reads per sample. Sorted cells were lysed in RLT buffer, and RNA was extracted using DNase-treated RNeasy Micro or Mini kits according to cell number. To prevent cross-contamination, every cell subset was processed on its own, while patient and healthy donor samples were processed together. Using the immunoSEQ multiplex PCR, TCRB sequences were amplified from cDNA into 87-bp fragments spanning the CDR3 region. The amplicons were sequenced using the Illumina HiSeq platform. The original methods were these. Synthetic template baselines were used to correct PCR bias computationally, reads within Hamming distance 2 were collapsed together, and singletons that could not be merged were discarded. Reads were aligned to IMGT to assign V, D and J genes, CDR3 length, and insertions or deletions at six rearrangement sites. Clonotype counts were normalized to sorted cell number within each subset before computing true diversity and Gini coefficients with the tcR R package. Repertoire sharing was quantified using the overlap coefficient calculated on TCRB nucleotide sequences. Out-of-frame TCRB sequences from naive cells were analyzed as a proxy for the pre-selection repertoire. The immuneACCESS repertoire file appears here via TCRdb, limited to in-frame rearrangements. These files lack a portion of the clones; in checked studies, under half of the deficit traces to unresolved V genes, and the cause of the others is not known. D and trimming come from the DNA, and the V and J calls and clone size come from that table. For this sample the table gives hundreds of thousands of clones, of which 11% to 15% were detected only once. Approximately 0.042% of the sample lies in the top ten.

Regarding this clone: Its antigen target is currently unknown. No quality values exist for individual bases; no much larger clone is one base distant.

Sample: naive CD4+ T cells from blood. In light of the paper, this sample's cell subset or site label describes: true naive CD4+ T cells. The origin of this receptor is a man aged 18 to 30 with type 1 diabetes. The chain joins TRBV30 to TRBJ2-3; tentative D gene TRBD2, with 7 bases matching. The DNA sequence is TGTGCCTGGAGTGTAGGAGGGGGGGCAGATACGCAGTATTTT. It encodes CAWSVGGGADTQYF. The full variable domain, with segments outside the CDR3 supplied by the reference TRBV30 and TRBJ2-3 proteins, appears as SQTIHQWPATLVQPVGSPLSLECTVEGTSNPNLYWYRQAAGRGLQLLFYSVGIGQISSEVPQNLSASRPQDRQFILSSKKLLLSDSGFYLCAWSVGGGADTQYFGPGTRLTVL.